The entry that follows covers one T cell receptor (beta chain) sequence. Its antigen is currently not known. Base qualities are not recorded, but no much larger clone differs from it by a single base. The data were taken from a study of T cell responses to AZD1222 COVID-19 vaccine (dated by TCRdb to about 2021). As for the study more broadly: AZD1222 recipients with second doses at about 4 weeks or about 12 weeks were pooled, because spike-specific TCR depth and breadth did not differ between schedules. TCR sequencing covered some 240 trial participants: about 210 given two doses of AZD1222 and about 26 given two doses of MenACWY control vaccine. Trial participants were enrolled by age into subgroups of 18-55, 56-69 and 70-plus years, and about 150, 27 and 61 TCR-sequenced participants, respectively, were included in these subgroups.

The full study reports these points: The vaccine-associated CD4 TCRs covered the entire spike protein, and the dominant responses fell in regions 160-218 and 743-854. Spike-specific TCR breadth and depth rose significantly after two AZD1222 doses compared with day 0 and with MenACWY recipients. Because no day 14 peak-response samples were available, repertoires were characterized only after the peak T cell response. Participants were mostly white British and included more females than males, and it was suggested by the authors that clonal diversity may have been underestimated. Conclusions about previously exposed vaccinees are limited, since just a handful of AZD1222 recipients were seropositive for SARS-CoV-2 at baseline. In the small 56-69-year group, the increase in depth fell short of significance, most likely because of low power. Nearly half of unique spike-specific TCRs reportedly recognized epitopes outside regions mutated in the B.1.351 and B.1.1.7 variants.

What this sample's time point label stands for: baseline before first vaccination. Samples from vaccinated people were obtained from the UK trials COV001 and COV002, which included a single-blind randomized controlled phase 2/3 trial of AZD1222 (ChAdOx1 nCoV-19) in healthy adults. Trial participant PBMC samples were collected at day 0 and day 28 after the second dose for TCRbeta chain sequencing. The CDR3 regions of human TCRbeta chains were analyzed by immunosequencing. Per the original workflow: Repertoire TCRs were checked for matches against a reference library of SARS-CoV-2-specific TCRs that had been generated using the MIRA antigen-specificity platform. Breadth was defined as the fraction of unique TCRs that were SARS-CoV-2-associated, and depth was defined as the fraction of total T cells that were SARS-CoV-2-associated. Using the MIRA data, every spike-specific TCR was mapped to the spike region that the TCR reacted to and assigned to either a CD4 or a CD8 class. Log10-transformed breadth and depth values were compared by one-way ANOVA with Sidak's multiple comparisons tests. The immuneACCESS repertoire file appears here via TCRdb, limited to in-frame rearrangements. These files lack a portion of the clones; in checked studies, under half of the deficit traces to unresolved V genes, and the cause of the others is not known. V and J calls plus clone size are reproduced from that table; the DNA served to infer D and trimming. The sample table records some 130,000 clones; 91% of these occur just once. Together, the top ten hold roughly 3.1% of the sample.

At the junction V is shortened by 7 bases and J by 3 bases; bases outside the gene matches: 5. The CDR3 numbers 13 residues from cysteine through phenylalanine. Here the CDR3 DNA is all that survives: 39 bases in frame from base 1. The germline V gene encodes CDR1 SQVTM and CDR2 ANQGSEA. The sample here was peripheral blood, taken on day 0 of AZD1222 vaccination. The chain joins TRBV29-1 to TRBJ2-7; 11 bases in the junction line up with TRBD2. The origin of this receptor is an adult in good health. In nucleotide form, the sequence is TGCAGCGCTGGACTAGCGGGCCTCTACGAGCAGTACTTC. The resulting protein is CSAGLAGLYEQYF.